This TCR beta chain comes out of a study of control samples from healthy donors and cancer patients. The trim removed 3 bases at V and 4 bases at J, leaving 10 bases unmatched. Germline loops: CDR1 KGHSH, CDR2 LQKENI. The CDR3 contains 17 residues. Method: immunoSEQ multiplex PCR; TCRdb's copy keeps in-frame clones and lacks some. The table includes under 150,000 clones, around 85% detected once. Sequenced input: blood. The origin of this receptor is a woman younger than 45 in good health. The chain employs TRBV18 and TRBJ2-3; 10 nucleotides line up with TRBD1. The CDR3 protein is CASSPNPGTGVPDTQYF. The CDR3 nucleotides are TGTGCCAGCTCACCGAACCCCGGGACAGGGGTCCCAGATACGCAGTATTTT.